What follows are 8 T cell receptor beta chains derived from one specimen sequenced in a study of T cells in Graves' hyperthyroidism and ophthalmopathy. From RNA transcripts, TCR beta CDR3 regions were amplified. The study used the HTBI primer set for a first-round RT-PCR of the TCR CDR3. One entry per CDR3 protein, called by TCRdb with MiXCR from the multiplex PCR reads. The sample yields around 620,000 distinct CDR3 sequences, about half seen once. Sequences were obtained from peripheral blood or thyroid tissue (not recorded which). The receptors stem from an adult woman with Graves' disease, either hyperthyroidism or ophthalmopathy (not recorded which).

This sequence joins TRBV7-3 and TRBJ2-2; D assignment may be TRBD1 or TRBD2 (6 bases each). The CDR3 runs 18 residues. Germline CDR1 is SGHTA and CDR2 is FQGTGA. The V end was cut by 5 bases, the J end by 4 bases, with 23 bases between. For the CDR3, the DNA is TGTGCCAGCAGCAGCACCCGGTTTGGAGGAGGGGGCACCGGGGAGCTGTTTTTT. This codes for CASSSTRFGGGGTGELFF.

V usage is TRBV20-1 and J usage is TRBJ2-3; TRBD1 matches 9 bases. Germline V gives CDR1 DFQATT, CDR2 SNEGSKA (reference sequence). CDR3 size: 14 residues. V shed 5 bases and J 2 bases; nucleotides not matched to a gene: 5. This chain's CDR3 is CSADGTGNTDTQYF. The CDR3 DNA reads as TGCAGTGCTGACGGGACAGGGAACACAGATACGCAGTATTTT.

There are many counts of this clonotype. The CDR3, as DNA: TGTGCCAGCAGTTTTGACAGGGCCGATTCCGGGGAGCTGTTTTTT. Its translation is CASSFDRADSGELFF. The genes are TRBV2 and TRBJ2-2; 7 positions agree with TRBD1. Germline CDR1 and CDR2: SNHLY and FYNNEI. This CDR3 comprises 15 residues. With V trimmed by 5 bases and J by 6 bases, 9 bases remained unmatched.

The V call is TRBV7-9, the J call TRBJ1-2, with D possibly TRBD1 on 5 matching bases. This CDR3 spans 15 amino acids. V dropped 6 bases and J dropped 3 bases, with 17 bases sitting between them. The germline gives CDR1 SEHNR, CDR2 FQNEAQ (reference sequence). CDR3 sequence: CASSPDSRSYYGYTF. The CDR3 nucleotides read TGTGCCAGCAGTCCTGACAGTCGATCCTACTATGGCTACACCTTC.

V is TRBV9 and J is TRBJ2-6; D gene uncertain. Germline CDR1 reads SGDLS; CDR2 reads YYNGEE. The CDR3 has 16 amino acids. Trimming left V 0 bases short and J 3 bases short, with 10 bases between. The CDR3 spells CASSVVASGGANVLTF. The CDR3 DNA sequence: TGTGCCAGCAGCGTAGTAGCCTCCGGTGGGGCCAACGTCCTGACTTTC.

The chain carries TRBV15 and TRBJ2-2, with 8 bases aligning to TRBD1. Germline lookup yields CDR1 LNHNV and CDR2 YYDKDF (reference sequence). CDR3 length equals 16 residues. The J segment lost 7 bases and the V segment lost 0 bases, leaving 7 bases of the junction unmatched. The CDR3 region is CATSRDHPGGYGELFF. The CDR3 region has the DNA TGTGCCACCAGCAGAGATCACCCAGGGGGCTACGGGGAGCTGTTTTTT.

This clonotype was counted only a few times. The chain carries TRBV28 and TRBJ1-2; TRBD1 is a possible D gene (5 bases). The CDR3 totals 13 residues. Looked up from germline, CDR1 is MDHEN and CDR2 is SYDVKM. Trimming removed 3 bases from V and 5 bases from J, with 10 bases in between. The CDR3 sequence: CASSFRGLYGYTF. CDR3 DNA sequence: TGTGCCAGCAGTTTCCGGGGCTTGTATGGCTACACCTTC.

This clonotype showed up many times. This sequence joins TRBV25-1 and TRBJ2-7; 9 bases agree with TRBD2. This CDR3 is built from 15 residues. J lost 2 bases, V lost 3 bases, and 5 bases had no gene match. Germline-derived CDR1 and CDR2 are MGHDK and SYGVNS. The CDR3 DNA follows: TGTGCCAGCAGTGATCCGCTAGCGGGGCCCTACGAGCAGTACTTC. It encodes CASSDPLAGPYEQYF.